The 17 T cell receptor beta chains in this list originate from one sample, sequenced in a study of sequential checkpoint blockade in melanoma. Noted treatment: randomized to nivolumab then ipilimumab (arm A) or the reverse (arm B). The table came from immunoSEQ multiplex PCR; TCRdb's copy has only in-frame clones and leaves some out. This sample yields tens of thousands of clones, of which over 75% are seen a single time; around 12% belongs to the top ten. The sequences come from CD8+ T cells sorted from blood (inferred from file names), collected from a patient given nivolumab and ipilimumab in sequence. All receptors derive from a human donor with melanoma.

In DNA form, the CDR3 reads TGTGCCAGCAGCACCGGACAGGGCCCTCCTGGCGAGCAGTACTTC. Protein: CASSTGQGPPGEQYF. This chain joins TRBV7-9 and TRBJ2-7, with 8 bases that match TRBD1. CDR1 and CDR2 (germline): SEHNR, FQNEAQ (reference sequence). This CDR3 is built from 15 residues. V trimming: 5 bases; J trimming: 6 bases; junction bases outside the gene matches: 12.

With respect to this clone: The limits of the CDR3 on the DNA are not certain, so only TCRdb's listed CDR3 is given. The V gene is TRBV27, the J gene TRBJ2-2; TRBD2, as called in the table, went unchecked against the DNA. The CDR3 is 15 amino acids long, termini counted. CDR1 is MNHEY, CDR2 SMNVEV, per germline (reference sequence). CDR3 region: CASSFGEGATGELFF.

This clone was recorded a few times. The gene calls are TRBV5-6 and TRBJ2-1; 7 bases align to TRBD2. The CDR3 has 14 residues. From germline, CDR1 is SGHDT and CDR2 YYEEEE. J lost 5 bases, V lost 3 bases, and 5 bases had no gene match. The CDR3, as DNA: TGTGCCAGCAGCTCCTCGGGAGGCCACAATGAGCAGTTCTTC. Translated: CASSSSGGHNEQFF. Variable domain in full (rest from reference TRBV5-6 and TRBJ2-1): DAGVTQSPTHLIKTRGQQVTLRCSPKSGHDTVSWYQQALGQGPQFIFQYYEEEERQRGNFPDRFSGHQFPNYSSELNVNALLLGDSALYLCASSSSGGHNEQFFGPGTRLTVL.

The rearrangement links TRBV4-1 to TRBJ2-2, with TRBD2 as a possible D gene (5 bases). Between the trimmed V and J ends, which lost 1 base and 5 bases, there was a span of 11 bases. The CDR3 spans 15 residues. Germline V gives CDR1 MGHRA, CDR2 YSYEKL. The CDR3 region has the DNA TGCGCCAGCAGCCAAGTGGCTAGCCAAACCGGGGAGCTGTTTTTT. Its protein is CASSQVASQTGELFF.

The chain links TRBV7-3 to TRBJ2-2; tentative D call: TRBD1 (6 bases). The germline V gene has CDR1 SGHTA and CDR2 FQGTGA. This CDR3 has 14 amino acids. V was pared by 5 bases and J by 1 base, with 8 bases between. In DNA form, the CDR3 reads TGTGCCAGCAGCCCGACAGGGAACACCGGGGAGCTGTTTTTT. Translation gives CASSPTGNTGELFF.

The chain is built from TRBV5-1 and TRBJ2-3; 8 nucleotides align to TRBD2. V was clipped by 5 bases and J by 1 base; unmatched bases: 9. Germline loops: CDR1 SGHRS, CDR2 YFSETQ. This CDR3 has 16 residues. CDR3 DNA: TGCGCCAGCAGACCATCCGGGAGGGGGGGCACAGATACGCAGTATTTT. Residues: CASRPSGRGGTDTQYF.

The table lists this clone with a count of one. This rearrangement joins TRBV9 to TRBJ2-7; D ambiguous. Germline CDR1 and CDR2: SGDLS and YYNGEE. This CDR3 region has 12 residues. Deletions cut 3 bases from V and 4 bases from J, with 8 bases between. The CDR3 DNA reads TGTGCCAGCAGCGGAAGCGATTACGAGCAGTACTTC. Translation: CASSGSDYEQYF.

The chain combines TRBV5-8 with TRBJ2-5; 11 nucleotides agree with TRBD1. In germline, CDR1 is SGHTS, CDR2 YDEGEE. V lost 3 bases, J lost 5 bases, and 9 bases stayed unmatched. The CDR3 is 16 residues long. DNA of the CDR3: TGTGCCAGCAGCTCAACCGGACAGGGGGCGTGGGAGACCCAGTACTTC. This codes for CASSSTGQGAWETQYF.

This chain links TRBV10-2 with TRBJ1-1, with TRBD1 as a possible D gene (5 bases). The CDR3 spans 14 residues. In germline, CDR1 is WSHSY, CDR2 SAAADI. Trimming pared 8 bases from V and 4 bases from J, leaving 17 bases between. The DNA of the CDR3 is TGCGCCAGCGACTTGGGCCTCGGGGGCACTGAAGCTTTCTTT. Amino acid sequence: CASDLGLGGTEAFF.

On this clone: A read error may produce the germline difference seen at one junction end. The V call is TRBV28, the J call TRBJ2-7; TRBD1 matches 9 bases. The CDR3 is made up of 14 amino acids. Per the germline V gene, CDR1 is MDHEN and CDR2 is SYDVKM. CDR3 in amino acids: CASSRSGTGYEQHF. CDR3 bases: TGTGCCAGCTCCCGATCTGGGACAGGGTACGAGCAGCACTTC.

The chain recombines TRBV5-1 with TRBJ2-5, with 10 bases matching TRBD2. CDR1 and CDR2 from the germline V gene are SGHRS and YFSETQ. V trimming: 0 bases; J trimming: 5 bases; junction bases outside the gene matches: 1. The CDR3 extends over 14 amino acids. This chain's CDR3 is CASSLELAGETQYF. The CDR3 bases are TGCGCCAGCAGCTTGGAACTAGCGGGGGAGACCCAGTACTTC.

This chain's CDR3 is CASSEGAGLEQFF. CDR3 bases: TGTGCCAGCAGTGAAGGGGCGGGATTAGAGCAGTTCTTC. The V and J genes are TRBV25-1 and TRBJ2-1; D is perhaps TRBD2 (6 bases). V was shortened by 2 bases and J by 10 bases, with 12 bases between the two germline ends. CDR3 length equals 13 residues. CDR1 is MGHDK, CDR2 SYGVNS, per germline.

V and J are TRBV27 and TRBJ1-1; possible D gene TRBD1, 6 bases. V dropped 6 bases and J dropped 3 bases, with 17 bases sitting between them. Germline V CDR1 and CDR2: MNHEY, SMNVEV (reference sequence). CDR3 length: 15 amino acids. The CDR3 sequence is CASSLDSGGYTEAFF. The CDR3 DNA reads TGTGCCAGCAGCTTGGACAGCGGGGGGTACACTGAAGCTTTCTTT.

Points on this clone: Its ends do not fully match the called genes, so a read error is possible. J is TRBJ2-4 and V is TRBV7-7; 9 positions match TRBD1. The CDR3 length is 17 residues. The germline V gene has CDR1 SSHAT and CDR2 FNYEAQ (reference sequence). CDR3: CASSLGGTGYSKNIQYF. CDR3 sequence (DNA): TGTGCTAGCAGCTTAGGGGGGACAGGGTATTCCAAAAACATTCAGTACTTC.

This clone is judged medium-sized. V usage is TRBV19 and J usage is TRBJ1-5; D gene uncertain. This CDR3 contains 15 residues. The V and J ends lost 3 bases and 1 base respectively, with 10 bases between them. The germline V gene has CDR1 LNHDA and CDR2 SQIVND (reference sequence). The CDR3 here is CASSMWAVSNQPQHF. Written as DNA, the CDR3 is TGTGCCAGTAGTATGTGGGCAGTGAGCAATCAGCCCCAGCATTTT.

The V gene is TRBV6-5, the J gene TRBJ1-1; 7 bases align to TRBD1. The CDR3 runs 14 residues. CDR1 MNHEY and CDR2 SVGAGI come from the germline V gene. Trimming removed 5 bases from V and 3 bases from J; junction bases left unmatched: 6. The CDR3 reads CASSPTGRHTEAFF. The CDR3 DNA reads as TGTGCCAGCAGTCCGACAGGGAGACACACTGAAGCTTTCTTT.

The chain couples TRBV4-1 to TRBJ1-1; TRBD1 matches at 11 bases. This CDR3 contains 16 residues. Looked up from germline, CDR1 is MGHRA and CDR2 is YSYEKL. Losses at the gene ends were 2 bases for V and 4 bases for J; bases not matched to a gene: 6. CDR3 protein: CASSQRTGGAFTEAFF. CDR3 nucleotides: TGCGCCAGCAGCCAACGGACAGGGGGCGCGTTCACTGAAGCTTTCTTT.